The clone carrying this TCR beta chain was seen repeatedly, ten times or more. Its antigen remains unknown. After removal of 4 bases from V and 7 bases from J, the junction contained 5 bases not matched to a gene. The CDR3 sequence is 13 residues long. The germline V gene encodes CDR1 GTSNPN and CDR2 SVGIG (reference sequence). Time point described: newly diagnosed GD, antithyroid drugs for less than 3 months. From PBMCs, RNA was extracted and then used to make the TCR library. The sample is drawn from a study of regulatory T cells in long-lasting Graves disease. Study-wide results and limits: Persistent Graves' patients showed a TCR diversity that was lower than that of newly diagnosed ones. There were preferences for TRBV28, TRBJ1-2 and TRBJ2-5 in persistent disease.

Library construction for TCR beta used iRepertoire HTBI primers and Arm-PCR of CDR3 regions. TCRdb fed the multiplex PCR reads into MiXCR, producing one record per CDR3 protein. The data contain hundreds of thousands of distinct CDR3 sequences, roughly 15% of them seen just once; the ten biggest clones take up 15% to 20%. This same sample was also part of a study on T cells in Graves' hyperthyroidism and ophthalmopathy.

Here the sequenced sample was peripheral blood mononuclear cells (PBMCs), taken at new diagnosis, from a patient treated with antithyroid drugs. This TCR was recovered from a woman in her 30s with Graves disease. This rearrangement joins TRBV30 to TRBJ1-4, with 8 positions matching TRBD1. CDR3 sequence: CAWMGQAVEKLFF. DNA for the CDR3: TGTGCCTGGATGGGACAGGCGGTTGAAAAACTGTTTTTT.